This T cell receptor (beta chain) was captured in a study of PD-L1 blockade in urothelial cancer. Repertoires were generated with immunoSEQ multiplex PCR, while TCRdb's copy carries only in-frame clones and drops some. The top ten hold around 3.9% of the sample, which has more than 45,000 clones, approximately 89% seen once. A few counts support this clone. V was shortened by 5 bases and J by 4 bases, with 24 bases between the two germline ends. The germline gives CDR1 LNHDA, CDR2 SQIVND (reference sequence). The CDR3 length is 17 residues. The chain carries TRBV19 and TRBJ2-7; the D gene is possibly TRBD2 (6 bases). This specimen consisted of PBMCs, obtained around atezolizumab (anti-PD-L1) treatment. The clonotype was recovered from a man aged 80 or over with urothelial cancer. The CDR3 DNA is TGTGCCAGTAGTGCGAGGGGTAGCGGATCTCTGCGGTACGAGCAGTACTTC. It encodes CASSARGSGSLRYEQYF.